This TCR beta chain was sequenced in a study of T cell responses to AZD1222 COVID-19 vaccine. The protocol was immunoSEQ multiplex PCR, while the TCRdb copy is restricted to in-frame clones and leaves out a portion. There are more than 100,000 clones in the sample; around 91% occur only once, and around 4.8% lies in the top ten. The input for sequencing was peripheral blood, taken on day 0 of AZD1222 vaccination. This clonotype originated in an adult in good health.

The CDR3 sequence is CASSQAGGSPLGSNEQYF. The CDR3 region has the DNA TGTGCCAGCAGCCAAGCGGGTGGTTCCCCTCTCGGCTCTAACGAGCAGTACTTC. V usage is TRBV3-1 (or the pseudogene TRBV3-2) and J usage is TRBJ2-7, with D hard to call. Germline CDR1 reads LGHDT; CDR2 reads YNNKEL (reference sequence). Trimming took off 1 base at V and 5 bases at J, with 24 bases between the two ends. The CDR3 spans 18 residues.